The 22 T cell receptor beta chains presented below share a single source sample, sequenced in a study of STAT5B mutations in CD4+ large granular lymphocyte leukemia. Some clones are missing from TCRdb's copy, which holds only in-frame ones; the method was immunoSEQ multiplex PCR. Of roughly 48,000 clones listed, 70% were seen once; the top ten hold over 1.5%. Sequencing was done on a sample of CD4+ T cells from blood buffy coats. These receptor sequences come from a human donor in good health.

The gene calls are TRBV30 and TRBJ1-1, with a tentative D call TRBD1 (5 bases). V was cut by 0 bases and J by 5 bases, with 13 bases left in between. The CDR3 runs 14 residues. Looked up from germline, CDR1 is GTSNPN and CDR2 is SVGIG (reference sequence). The CDR3 is CAWSVTGWGTEAFF. The CDR3 coding sequence is TGTGCCTGGAGTGTAACGGGTTGGGGGACTGAAGCTTTCTTT.

This chain connects TRBV29-1 to TRBJ1-5; D is possibly TRBD1 (6 bases). The V gene's germline CDR1 is SQVTM and CDR2 ANQGSEA. V lost 4 bases to trimming and J lost 4 bases, with 11 bases between them. CDR3 length: 13 amino acids. DNA for the CDR3: TGCAGCGTTGGGGGGGCGGGGAATCAGCCCCAGCATTTT. Translated: CSVGGAGNQPQHF. Using reference TRBV29-1 and TRBJ1-5 for the parts outside the CDR3, the full variable domain is SAVISQKPSRDICQRGTSLTIQCQVDSQVTMMFWYRQQPGQSLTLIATANQGSEATYESGFVIDKFPISRPNLTFSTLTVSNMSPEDSSIYLCSVGGAGNQPQHFGDGTRLSIL.

The chain is built from TRBV14 and TRBJ2-5, with D unresolved. The CDR3 is 12 amino acids. Germline values: CDR1 SGHDN, CDR2 FVKESK. Trimming shortened V by 4 bases and J by 0 bases, and 3 bases separated the two germline ends. The CDR3 spells CASSLYQETQYF. The CDR3 DNA reads TGTGCCAGCAGCCTGTACCAAGAGACCCAGTACTTC.

The J gene is TRBJ2-7, the V gene TRBV6-1; D unclear. The CDR3 sequence is 13 residues long. The V gene lost 2 bases and the J gene lost 0 bases, with 5 bases spanning the gap. Germline V gene data show CDR1 as MNHNS and CDR2 as SASEGT. The CDR3 DNA is TGTGCCAGCAGTGAATACACCTCCTACGAGCAGTACTTC. As protein: CASSEYTSYEQYF.

The chain uses TRBV11-2 and TRBJ2-2; D is perhaps TRBD1 or TRBD2 (6 bases each). This CDR3 is built from 14 residues. The germline V gene encodes CDR1 SGHAT and CDR2 FQNNGV. The V end lost 1 base, the J end lost 4 bases, and 7 bases lay between the germline ends. CDR3 DNA sequence: TGTGCCAGCAGCTTAGGGGGGGCCACCGGGGAGCTGTTTTTT. It is translated as CASSLGGATGELFF.

V usage is TRBV6-1 and J usage is TRBJ1-5; 9 bases map to TRBD1. The ends lost 5 bases at V and 6 bases at J; junction bases unmatched: 8. The CDR3 consists of 15 residues. Germline V CDR1 and CDR2: MNHNS, SASEGT. The CDR3 sequence: CASSNYGTGIQPQHF. CDR3 nucleotide sequence: TGTGCCAGCAGTAACTACGGGACAGGGATTCAGCCCCAGCATTTT.

The V call is TRBV9, the J call TRBJ2-1; 9 bases map to TRBD1. V lost 3 bases, J lost 4 bases, and 5 bases stayed unmatched. Germline CDR1 SGDLS, CDR2 YYNGEE. This CDR3 contains 15 residues. The DNA of the CDR3 is TGTGCCAGCAGCGCGGGACAGGGTGAATACAATGAGCAGTTCTTC. Translation: CASSAGQGEYNEQFF.

The table lists this clone with a few counts. The V gene is TRBV5-1, the J gene TRBJ1-1, with a weak D call TRBD1 (5 bases). The CDR3 length is 12 residues. The germline V gene has CDR1 SGHRS and CDR2 YFSETQ. The germline V and J ends were trimmed by 4 bases and 5 bases, with 9 bases remaining between them. CDR3 in amino acids: CASSVEGTEAFF. CDR3 DNA sequence: TGCGCCAGCAGCGTAGAGGGGACTGAAGCTTTCTTT.

The sample holds one count of this clone. J is TRBJ2-7 and V is TRBV6-4, with TRBD2 matching 8 bases. The V gene end was trimmed by 2 bases and the J gene end by 6 bases; junction bases not matched to a gene: 6. The germline V gene has CDR1 MRHNA and CDR2 SNTAGT. The CDR3 runs to 14 residues. The CDR3 sequence is CASSDREGEGEQYV. The CDR3 region has the DNA TGTGCCAGCAGTGACCGGGAGGGAGAAGGCGAGCAGTACGTC.

The gene calls are TRBV18 and TRBJ2-3; D is ambiguous. The CDR3 consists of 13 residues. V lost 2 bases to trimming and J lost 4 bases, with 7 bases between them. Germline lookup yields CDR1 KGHSH and CDR2 LQKENI. CDR3 residues: CASSPGNADTQYF. DNA of the CDR3: TGTGCCAGCTCACCAGGAAACGCAGATACGCAGTATTTT.

The chain couples TRBV5-6 to TRBJ2-3, with 12 bases identical to TRBD2. V lost 3 bases and J lost 11; bases outside the gene matches: 7. This CDR3 has 14 residues. The germline V gene encodes CDR1 SGHDT and CDR2 YYEEEE. CDR3 nucleotides: TGTGCCAGCAGCTCTAGCGGGGGGGACGGCGGGCAGTATTTT. Residues: CASSSSGGDGGQYF.

A few counts support this clone. This chain connects TRBV6-6 to TRBJ2-2; D remains ambiguous. The V end was cut by 1 base, the J end by 6 bases, with 6 bases between. Per the germline V gene, CDR1 is MNHNY and CDR2 is SVGAGI (reference sequence). The CDR3 sequence is 13 residues long. The CDR3 DNA follows: TGTGCCAGCAGTTACTGGGGATCCGGGGAGCTGTTTTTT. It codes for CASSYWGSGELFF.

This chain uses TRBV2 with TRBJ2-7, with D uncertain. Looked up from germline, CDR1 is SNHLY and CDR2 is FYNNEI. Trimming removed 3 bases at V and 6 bases at J, with 12 bases between. The CDR3 runs 13 residues. CDR3 residues: CASSDQLAPEQYF. Written as DNA, the CDR3 is TGTGCCAGCAGTGATCAGCTTGCGCCCGAGCAGTACTTC.

This rearrangement joins TRBV5-1 to TRBJ1-2, with TRBD1 as a possible D gene (5 bases). This CDR3 contains 13 residues. Trimming took 3 bases from V and 2 from J, leaving 8 bases between them. In germline, CDR1 is SGHRS, CDR2 YFSETQ. The CDR3 DNA reads TGCGCCAGCAGCTCCCGGGACAACTATGGCTACACCTTC. This codes for CASSSRDNYGYTF.

V gene TRBV7-3 combines with J gene TRBJ2-1; 8 positions agree with TRBD1. CDR1 SGHTA and CDR2 FQGTGA come from the germline V gene. Trimming at V came to 1 base and at J to 7 bases, leaving 6 bases not matched to a gene. The CDR3 consists of 15 residues. In nucleotides, the CDR3 is TGTGCCAGCAGCTTAAGACAGGGGTTTAGTAATGAGCAGTTCTTC. Protein product: CASSLRQGFSNEQFF.

The chain recombines TRBV19 with TRBJ2-3; D is possibly TRBD1 or TRBD2 (5 bases each). Trimming took off 8 bases at V and 2 bases at J, with 11 bases between the two ends. The CDR3 has 13 amino acids. Germline V gene sequence: CDR1 LNHDA, CDR2 SQIVND (reference sequence). CDR3 nucleotides: TGTGCCAGTCGCAGGGACCCCACAGATACGCAGTATTTT. Encoded protein: CASRRDPTDTQYF.

V usage is TRBV11-1 and J usage is TRBJ2-7, with D possibly being TRBD1 (5 bases). The ends were cut back, 1 base at V and 3 bases at J, with 10 bases in the middle. This CDR3 is 14 amino acids long. CDR1 SGHAT and CDR2 FQDESV come from the germline V gene (reference sequence). This CDR3 is CASSLEDRGYEQYF. The CDR3, as DNA: TGTGCCAGCAGCTTAGAAGACAGAGGCTACGAGCAGTACTTC.

This clone was counted only a few times. The gene calls are TRBV4-1 and TRBJ1-6, with 10 bases that match TRBD1. The CDR3 runs to 16 residues. With V trimmed by 1 base and J by 9 bases, 6 bases remained unmatched. The germline gives CDR1 MGHRA, CDR2 YSYEKL. In DNA form, the CDR3 reads TGCGCCAGCAGCCAAGGACTTGGACAGGGGGTTTCACCCCTCCACTTT. Amino acids: CASSQGLGQGVSPLHF.

This chain connects TRBV29-1 to TRBJ2-7; D may correspond to TRBD1 or TRBD2 (6 bases each). The CDR3 contains 17 residues. Trimming removed 4 bases from V and 9 bases from J, with 31 bases in between. Germline V gene lookup returns CDR1 SQVTM and CDR2 ANQGSEA. The CDR3 region has the DNA TGCAGCGTTGGAAGCATGGGCGGGACACGGGCGATGCAATGGCAGTACGTC. Its protein product is CSVGSMGGTRAMQWQYV.

This clone has just one count. CDR3 sequence: CASSPRTPRGEKLFF. The CDR3 DNA is TGTGCCAGCAGCCCTCGAACACCCCGAGGCGAAAAACTGTTTTTT. The chain has TRBV7-8 and TRBJ1-4, with D hard to call. The CDR3 contains 15 residues. CDR1 is SGHVS and CDR2 is FQNEAQ in the germline V gene. Trimming took 5 bases from V and 8 from J, leaving 18 bases between them.

This chain uses TRBV5-1 with TRBJ2-7; perhaps TRBD1 as D (6 bases). Germline V gene sequence: CDR1 SGHRS, CDR2 YFSETQ. The CDR3 has 14 residues. Trimming removed 0 bases from V and 5 bases from J, with 12 bases in between. Here the CDR3 reads CASSLGGQVDEQYF. The CDR3 nucleotides are TGCGCCAGCAGCTTGGGGGGGCAGGTAGACGAGCAGTACTTC.

This clone was observed a few times. The J gene is TRBJ1-4, the V gene TRBV30; D gene unclear. CDR1 GTSNPN and CDR2 SVGIG come from the germline V gene (reference sequence). V lost 4 bases and J lost 3, with 9 bases in between. The CDR3 has 13 residues. The CDR3 loop is CAWTRQANEKLFF. The CDR3 region has the DNA TGTGCCTGGACACGTCAGGCTAATGAAAAACTGTTTTTT.